What follows describes a single TCR beta chain. The assay was immunoSEQ multiplex PCR, and TCRdb's table has in-frame clones only and misses some. The data hold 100,000 to 120,000 clones, with roughly 90% observed a single time. The sample is drawn from a study of control samples from healthy donors and cancer patients. The sequencing input was PBMCs. The TCR originated in a woman aged 60-75 years with lung cancer.

CDR3 DNA: TGTGCCAGCAGCTTGGGTCCAGGGGCCTATAGCAATCAGCCCCAGCATTTT. It codes for CASSLGPGAYSNQPQHF. The chain is built from TRBV5-8 and TRBJ1-5; TRBD1 might be the D (6 bases). Deletions cut 0 bases from V and 0 bases from J, with 13 bases between. The V gene's germline CDR1 is SGHTS and CDR2 YDEGEE. The CDR3 extends over 17 amino acids.